This record concerns one TCR beta chain sequence. The antigen is undetermined. These data come from a study of EBV T-cell therapy then PD-1 blockade in nasopharyngeal carcinoma. Clones were sequenced by immunoSEQ multiplex PCR, and TCRdb holds only the in-frame ones, with some missing. The sample consists of about 23,000 clones, 84% of them appearing once. Germline V lookup: CDR1 KGHDR, CDR2 SFDVKD. Between the trimmed V and J ends, which lost 3 bases and 4 bases, there was a span of 12 bases. The CDR3 consists of 15 residues. Stated treatment: AdE1-LMPpoly-expanded autologous EBV-specific T-cell therapy followed by anti-PD-1 nivolumab.

V gene TRBV24-1 combines with J gene TRBJ2-1, with D unclear. The source is a man aged 40-55 years with nasopharyngeal carcinoma. The sequenced sample was CD8+ T cells from blood, obtained at roughly day 67 from a patient whose treatment included autologous EBV-specific T cells and nivolumab. The CDR3 coding sequence is TGTGCCACCAGTGATAGTGGCAGAGATTACAATGAGCAGTTCTTC. Residues: CATSDSGRDYNEQFF.